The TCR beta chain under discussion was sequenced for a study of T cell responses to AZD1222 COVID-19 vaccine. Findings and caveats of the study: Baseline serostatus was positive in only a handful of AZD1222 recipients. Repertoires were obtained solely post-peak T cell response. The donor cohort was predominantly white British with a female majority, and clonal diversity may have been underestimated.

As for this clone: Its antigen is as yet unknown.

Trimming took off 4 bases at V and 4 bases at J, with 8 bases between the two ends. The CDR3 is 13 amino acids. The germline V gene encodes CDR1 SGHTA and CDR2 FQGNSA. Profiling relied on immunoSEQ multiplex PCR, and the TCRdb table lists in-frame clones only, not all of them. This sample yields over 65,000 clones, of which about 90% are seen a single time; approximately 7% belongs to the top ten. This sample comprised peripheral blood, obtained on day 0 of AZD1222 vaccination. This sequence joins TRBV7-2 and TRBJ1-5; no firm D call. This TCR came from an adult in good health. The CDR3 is CASSSRANQPQHF. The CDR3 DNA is TGTGCCAGCAGCTCAAGGGCTAATCAGCCCCAGCATTTT.